This T cell receptor beta chain comes out of a study of T cell repertoires in cytomegalovirus infection. Study summary: Public TCR beta signature analysis indicated the presence of both CMV infection and matching HLA type.

Points on this clonotype: Its antigen remains unidentified.

This CDR3 spans 17 amino acids. The germline CDR1 and CDR2 sequences are SGHTA and FQGTGA. Trimming at V came to 1 base and at J to 3 bases, leaving 9 bases not matched to a gene. TCRdb re-analysed the reads in MiXCR, keeping a single row per CDR3 protein. The repertoire consists of approximately 990,000 distinct CDR3 sequences, with around 29% occurring once and the leading ten covering over 11%. The chain joins TRBV7-3 to TRBJ2-3, with 8 bases aligning to TRBD1. The sample here was cultured CD8+ T cells from PBMCs, taken from culture after CMV antigen stimulation. The receptor's source is a human donor in good health (CMV status not recorded). Some clones in this sample may be carry-over from other donors' samples. The CDR3 DNA reads TGTGCCAGCAGCTTAAGGGGCAGGGGGCCAATAACAGATACGCAGTATTTT. Residues: CASSLRGRGPITDTQYF.